This TCR beta chain was sequenced for a study of blood T cell repertoires in COVID-19. Turning to the study itself: Sites in the United States, Italy and Spain provided acute and convalescent COVID-19 samples. From T cells, B-cell-depleted T cells, or PBMCs came the material, which was cDNA or gDNA.

The trim removed 0 bases at V and 1 base at J, leaving 2 bases unmatched. The germline CDR1 and CDR2 sequences are PRHDT and FYEKMQ (reference sequence). The CDR3 contains 15 residues. Per the authors' pipeline: Cell counts per sample came from amplifying reference gene primers. Assay used: immunoSEQ multiplex PCR; TCRdb lists only in-frame clones, some missing. That table supplies the V and J calls and clone size; D and trimming were determined from the DNA. The sample contains roughly 250,000 clones, around 92% of which appear only once. The Seattle patients, enrolled during active infection, were followed longitudinally.

The sample was peripheral blood. The receptor was derived from a person aged 18 to 30 with COVID-19, enrolled during active disease. V and J are TRBV13 and TRBJ2-7, with TRBD1 matching over 8 bases. In DNA form, the CDR3 reads TGTGCCAGCAGCTTAGGCGGACAGGGTTCCTACGAGCAGTACTTC. Amino acids: CASSLGGQGSYEQYF.